The sequence of this T cell receptor (beta chain) was determined in a study of blood T cell repertoires in COVID-19. The V gene end was trimmed by 3 bases and the J gene end by 7 bases; junction bases not matched to a gene: 10. Germline V gene data show CDR1 as SGHTA and CDR2 as FQGTGA. CDR3 length equals 16 residues. Sequencing used immunoSEQ multiplex PCR; TCRdb keeps in-frame clones, though not all of them. Among about 120,000 clones listed, over 75% were seen once. This chain links TRBV7-3 with TRBJ2-3; 10 positions agree with TRBD2. The sequenced sample consisted of peripheral blood. The receptor comes from a man aged 55 to 70 with active or convalescent COVID-19. The CDR3 loop is CASSFYGTSADHTQYF. The CDR3 region has the DNA TGTGCCAGCAGCTTCTATGGGACTAGCGCCGACCATACGCAGTATTTT.